The 2 T cell receptor beta chains reported below all come from one sample, sequenced in a study of shared clonotypes between healthy human individuals. Naive CD8 cells comprised CD45RO-negative, CCR7-positively selected cells, excluding terminally differentiated effector memory CD45RA+ cells. The repertoire was sequenced with immunoSEQ multiplex PCR; TCRdb's copy has only in-frame clones and lacks some. The repertoire holds around 2.1 million clones, with 90% to 95% as singletons. The material sequenced was naive CD8+ T cells from PBMCs. Receptor source: a man aged 18 to 30 in good health. Some clones in this sample may be carry-over from other donors' samples.

The chain recombines TRBV9 with TRBJ2-7; no definite D call. The V gene lost 4 bases and the J gene lost 6 bases, with 14 bases spanning the gap. The CDR3 spans 13 residues. Looked up from germline, CDR1 is SGDLS and CDR2 is YYNGEE. CDR3 nucleotides: TGTGCCAGCAGCCCGGTAGAGTGGGGCGAGCAGTACTTC. Its translation is CASSPVEWGEQYF.

This chain uses TRBV6-5 with TRBJ2-7; 7 bases agree with TRBD1. The V gene end was trimmed by 4 bases and the J gene end by 1 base; junction bases not matched to a gene: 7. Germline V gene sequence: CDR1 MNHEY, CDR2 SVGAGI. CDR3 length: 15 residues. CDR3 DNA: TGTGCCAGCAGTTTACAGGGGTGGCGGTCCTACGAGCAGTACTTC. Encoded protein: CASSLQGWRSYEQYF.